The clone carrying this T cell receptor (beta chain) has just a few counts. The sample is drawn from a study of cytomegalovirus exposure and HLA in healthy donors. CDR3 length: 15 amino acids. With V trimmed by 2 bases and J by 9 bases, 6 bases remained unmatched. Germline lookup yields CDR1 MNHEY and CDR2 SVGAGI. The PCR used 60 Vbeta and 13 Jbeta primers. Produced via immunoSEQ multiplex PCR; TCRdb's table is partial and in-frame only. Of around 210,000 clones listed, about 88% were seen once; the top ten hold about 0.25%. The receptor's source is a girl aged 2 to 9 in good health and CMV-seronegative. The rearrangement joins TRBV6-5 to TRBJ2-1; 11 bases are a match to TRBD2. Sequenced sample: PBMCs. CDR3 nucleotides: TGTGCCAGCAGTTACAAACTAGCGGGGGTCGGTGAGCAGTTCTTC. Its translation is CASSYKLAGVGEQFF.